The 25 T cell receptor beta chains below come from one sample, sequenced in a study of T cells in Graves' hyperthyroidism and ophthalmopathy. There were TCR beta CDR3 regions amplified from RNA transcripts. HTBI primers were used for first-round RT-PCR of the TCR CDR3. TCRdb itself ran the multiplex PCR reads through MiXCR, one entry per CDR3 protein. The sample has about 720,000 distinct CDR3 sequences; roughly 15% are singletons. Sequenced sample: blood. These receptors originate from a man younger than 35 with Graves' hyperthyroidism.

This clonotype has ten or more counts. This sequence joins TRBV11-2 and TRBJ2-3; perhaps TRBD1 as D (5 bases). Germline V gene data show CDR1 as SGHAT and CDR2 as FQNNGV. V shed 0 bases and J shed 0 bases, with 19 bases lying between them. The CDR3 runs to 19 residues. This chain's CDR3 is CASSLEARIPGPSTDTQYF. The CDR3 DNA follows: TGTGCCAGCAGCTTAGAAGCAAGGATCCCAGGGCCTAGCACAGATACGCAGTATTTT.

The rearrangement uses TRBV29-1 and TRBJ2-3, with unresolved D. The CDR3 extends over 16 amino acids. Germline-derived CDR1 and CDR2 are SQVTM and ANQGSEA. The V gene lost 0 bases and the J gene lost 4 bases, with 17 bases spanning the gap. The CDR3 region is CSVEDLAQLAADTQYF. The DNA for the CDR3 is TGCAGCGTTGAAGATTTGGCCCAGCTTGCGGCAGATACGCAGTATTTT.

There are a few counts of this clonotype. The chain is built from TRBV18 and TRBJ2-5; D unclear. Trimming stripped 2 bases from V and 4 bases from J, with 11 bases between. The V gene's germline CDR1 is KGHSH and CDR2 LQKENI. The CDR3 has 14 residues. The CDR3 loop reads CASSPRNGRETQYF. As DNA, the CDR3 is TGTGCCAGCTCACCAAGGAACGGACGAGAGACCCAGTACTTC.

This chain links TRBV12-3 or TRBV12-4 with TRBJ2-1, with D possibly being TRBD1 (5 bases). CDR3 length: 15 amino acids. Trimming shortened V by 6 bases and J by 3 bases, and 15 bases separated the two germline ends. Written as DNA, the CDR3 is TGTGCCAGCAGCCTGCTGGGGCTCCTCTACAATGAGCAGTTCTTC. Protein: CASSLLGLLYNEQFF.

This clonotype was observed at least ten times. This rearrangement joins TRBV6-1 to TRBJ2-7, with 8 bases matching TRBD1. The CDR3 is 13 residues long. CDR1 is MNHNS, CDR2 SASEGT, per germline. V lost 4 bases and J lost 3; bases outside the gene matches: 2. Here the CDR3 reads CASSVGTGYEQYF. CDR3 in DNA: TGTGCCAGCAGTGTCGGGACAGGCTACGAGCAGTACTTC.

This clonotype was counted at least ten times. The V gene is TRBV30, the J gene TRBJ2-3; D perhaps matches TRBD2 (5 bases). The germline CDR1 and CDR2 sequences are GTSNPN and SVGIG (reference sequence). This CDR3 has 14 amino acids. The V and J ends lost 2 bases and 5 bases respectively, with 14 bases between them. The CDR3 reads CAWSMIVGIDTQYF. CDR3 in DNA: TGTGCCTGGAGTATGATAGTCGGGATAGATACGCAGTATTTT.

This chain connects TRBV20-1 to TRBJ2-7; TRBD1 matches 11 bases. CDR3 length: 14 residues. Germline V gene sequence: CDR1 DFQATT, CDR2 SNEGSKA (reference sequence). J was trimmed by 3 bases and V by 3 bases; bases with no gene match: 4. The CDR3 region has the DNA TGCAGTGCTAGGGGGGACAGGGGGTACTACGAGCAGTACTTC. Protein sequence: CSARGDRGYYEQYF.

Only a few counts were recorded for this clonotype. A clone one base away is much larger, so this may be a read error. The chain employs TRBV13 and TRBJ2-2, with D possibly matching TRBD2 (7 bases). This CDR3 is built from 14 residues. The V gene lost 7 bases and the J gene lost 4 bases, with 13 bases spanning the gap. Germline CDR1 and CDR2: PRHDT and FYEKMQ (reference sequence). The CDR3 DNA is TGTGCCAGCAAGGAGGGGGGGAGCACCGGGGAGCTGTTTTTT. As protein: CASKEGGSTGELFF.

This clonotype was counted once. The V call is TRBV6-1, the J call TRBJ2-1; 12 bases map to TRBD1. The CDR3 consists of 14 residues. The V gene's germline CDR1 is MNHNS and CDR2 SASEGT. The ends lost 7 bases at V and 9 bases at J; junction bases unmatched: 7. The CDR3 nucleotides read TGTGCCAGCACCCCGGGACAGGGGGCGGCTGAGCAGTTCTTC. Translation: CASTPGQGAAEQFF.

The chain links TRBV20-1 to TRBJ1-6; 7 bases agree with TRBD1. V trimming: 6 bases; J trimming: 11 bases; junction bases outside the gene matches: 10. The CDR3 spans 13 residues. From germline, CDR1 is DFQATT and CDR2 SNEGSKA (reference sequence). CDR3 amino acids: CSANDRVGTPLHF. CDR3 DNA sequence: TGCAGTGCCAATGACAGGGTGGGGACACCCCTCCACTTT.

As to this clonotype: The germline gene is not matched at one end of the junction; a read error may be the cause. J is TRBJ2-7 and V is TRBV12-3 or TRBV12-4; possibly TRBD2 for D (5 bases). The CDR3 is 14 residues long. CDR3 nucleotide sequence: TGTGCCAGCAGCTCGAGGACTGCCTCCTACGAGCAGCACTTC. This translates into CASSSRTASYEQHF.

This clonotype was detected only a few times. CDR3 amino acids: CASSQGQGRANYGYTF. CDR3 nucleotides: TGTGCCAGCAGCCAAGGACAGGGACGTGCTAACTATGGCTACACCTTC. The chain couples TRBV14 to TRBJ1-2; 7 bases match TRBD1. The CDR3 contains 16 residues. The V gene's germline CDR1 is SGHDN and CDR2 FVKESK. The V segment lost 1 base and the J segment 0 bases; nucleotides outside the gene matches: 5.

This clonotype was detected many times. V and J are TRBV12-3 or TRBV12-4 and TRBJ1-3; TRBD1 agrees at 7 bases. The CDR3 contains 17 residues. V trimming: 6 bases; J trimming: 0 bases; junction bases outside the gene matches: 11. Here the CDR3 reads CASRRRTGLSSGNTIYF. Written as DNA, the CDR3 is TGTGCCAGCAGACGGAGGACAGGTCTGAGCTCTGGAAACACCATATATTTT.

This clonotype was counted many times. V usage is TRBV2 and J usage is TRBJ2-7; 7 bases are shared with TRBD2. Germline trimming cut 2 bases from V and 6 bases from J; bases unmatched to any gene: 13. Looked up from germline, CDR1 is SNHLY and CDR2 is FYNNEI. This CDR3 comprises 16 residues. CDR3 amino acids: CASSEREGGSILEQYF. In nucleotides, the CDR3 is TGTGCCAGCAGTGAACGTGAAGGCGGGAGTATCCTCGAGCAGTACTTC. Full variable domain (rest looked up from reference TRBV2 and TRBJ2-7): EPEVTQTPSHQVTQMGQEVILRCVPISNHLYFYWYRQILGQKVEFLVSFYNNEISEKSEIFDDQFSVERPDGSNFTLKIRSTKLEDSAMYFCASSEREGGSILEQYFGPGTRLTVT.

This clonotype was counted ten times or more. The chain joins TRBV19 to TRBJ2-2; 10 bases are shared with TRBD2. The CDR3 is made up of 15 amino acids. From germline, CDR1 is LNHDA and CDR2 SQIVND (reference sequence). V shed 6 bases and J 7 bases; nucleotides not matched to a gene: 8. Here the CDR3 reads CASRVAGGPNGELFF. The CDR3 nucleotides are TGTGCCAGTAGAGTAGCGGGAGGCCCTAACGGGGAGCTGTTTTTT.

This sequence joins TRBV2 and TRBJ1-5; the match to TRBD1 covers 9 bases. Germline assignment: CDR1 SNHLY and CDR2 FYNNEI. With 6 bases clipped from V and 0 bases from J, the junction kept 3 bases outside the gene matches. This CDR3 has 15 residues. CDR3 sequence reads: CASRPDRGSNQPQHF. In DNA, the CDR3 is TGTGCCAGCAGGCCGGACAGGGGTAGCAATCAGCCCCAGCATTTT.

This clonotype has more than one count but fewer than ten. This chain uses TRBV11-1 with TRBJ2-5; TRBD1 aligns across 8 bases. The CDR3 has 15 residues. Germline V CDR1 and CDR2: SGHAT, FQDESV (reference sequence). With 4 bases clipped from V and 5 bases from J, the junction kept 9 bases outside the gene matches. CDR3 in amino acids: CASSWWAGGAETQYF. The CDR3 DNA reads as TGTGCCAGCAGCTGGTGGGCAGGGGGCGCGGAGACCCAGTACTTC.

This clonotype was observed at least ten times. The chain uses TRBV27 and TRBJ1-5; TRBD1 might be the D (5 bases). V lost 2 bases and J 6 bases, leaving 8 bases between the germline ends. Per the germline V gene, CDR1 is MNHEY and CDR2 is SMNVEV (reference sequence). This CDR3 is built from 13 residues. CDR3 residues: CASSLGTGQPQHF. CDR3 coding DNA: TGTGCCAGCAGTTTAGGGACGGGTCAGCCCCAGCATTTT.

Ten or more counts support this clonotype. The chain carries TRBV2 and TRBJ2-7; the D call may be TRBD1 or TRBD2 (5 bases each). Trimming removed 6 bases at V and 0 bases at J, with 12 bases between. Germline loops: CDR1 SNHLY, CDR2 FYNNEI. This CDR3 region has 14 residues. CDR3 DNA: TGTGCCAGCAGAGCCGGGACGAGCTCCTACGAGCAGTACTTC. This sequence encodes CASRAGTSSYEQYF.

This clonotype has ten or more counts. The chain has TRBV27 and TRBJ2-5; the match to TRBD1 covers 9 bases. The CDR3 runs 16 residues. Germline values: CDR1 MNHEY, CDR2 SMNVEV (reference sequence). The J segment lost 5 bases and the V segment lost 5 bases, leaving 12 bases of the junction unmatched. In nucleotides, the CDR3 is TGTGCCAGCAGTCCTCGGACAGGGGTGGGGGGGGAGACCCAGTACTTC. It encodes CASSPRTGVGGETQYF.

This clonotype was observed at least ten times. The chain is built from TRBV27 and TRBJ2-1; 10 nucleotides agree with TRBD1. Germline lookup yields CDR1 MNHEY and CDR2 SMNVEV (reference sequence). V was clipped by 5 bases and J by 2 bases; unmatched bases: 3. This CDR3 contains 15 residues. CDR3 DNA sequence: TGTGCCAGCAGTACCGGGACAGGGGCCTACAATGAGCAGTTCTTC. As protein: CASSTGTGAYNEQFF.

This clonotype was seen at least ten times. The rearrangement joins TRBV28 to TRBJ1-1; 12 bases are shared with TRBD1. The ends lost 8 bases at V and 4 bases at J; junction bases unmatched: 11. The germline V gene encodes CDR1 MDHEN and CDR2 SYDVKM. The CDR3 runs to 16 residues. The CDR3 here is CASSSGTGGRGTEAFF. The CDR3 coding sequence is TGTGCCAGCTCTTCCGGGACAGGGGGCCGCGGCACTGAAGCTTTCTTT.

This clonotype was observed many times. V gene TRBV6-2 or TRBV6-3 combines with J gene TRBJ2-7; the D is unclear. In germline, CDR1 is MNHEY, CDR2 SVGEGT. With 8 bases removed from V and 3 bases from J, the gap between germline ends came to 8 bases. This CDR3 is built from 11 residues. The CDR3 DNA sequence: TGTGCCAGCGCAGATGGCTACGAGCAGTACTTC. Translation gives CASADGYEQYF.

The gene calls are TRBV7-9 and TRBJ1-3; a possible D gene is TRBD1 (5 bases). V was cut by 1 base and J by 6 bases, with 13 bases left in between. This CDR3 is 15 amino acids long. Germline CDR1 and CDR2: SEHNR and FQNEAQ (reference sequence). The CDR3: CASSLVLGPENTIYF. The CDR3 coding sequence is TGTGCCAGCAGCTTAGTTCTGGGGCCAGAAAACACCATATATTTT.

This clonotype was observed a few times. The gene calls are TRBV29-1 and TRBJ2-3, with TRBD2 identical over 9 bases. This CDR3 spans 15 amino acids. V was clipped by 6 bases and J by 1 base; unmatched bases: 8. Looked up from germline, CDR1 is SQVTM and CDR2 is ANQGSEA. The CDR3 here is CSVVGGRAGTDTQYF. The CDR3 region has the DNA TGCAGCGTAGTAGGCGGGAGGGCCGGCACAGATACGCAGTATTTT.